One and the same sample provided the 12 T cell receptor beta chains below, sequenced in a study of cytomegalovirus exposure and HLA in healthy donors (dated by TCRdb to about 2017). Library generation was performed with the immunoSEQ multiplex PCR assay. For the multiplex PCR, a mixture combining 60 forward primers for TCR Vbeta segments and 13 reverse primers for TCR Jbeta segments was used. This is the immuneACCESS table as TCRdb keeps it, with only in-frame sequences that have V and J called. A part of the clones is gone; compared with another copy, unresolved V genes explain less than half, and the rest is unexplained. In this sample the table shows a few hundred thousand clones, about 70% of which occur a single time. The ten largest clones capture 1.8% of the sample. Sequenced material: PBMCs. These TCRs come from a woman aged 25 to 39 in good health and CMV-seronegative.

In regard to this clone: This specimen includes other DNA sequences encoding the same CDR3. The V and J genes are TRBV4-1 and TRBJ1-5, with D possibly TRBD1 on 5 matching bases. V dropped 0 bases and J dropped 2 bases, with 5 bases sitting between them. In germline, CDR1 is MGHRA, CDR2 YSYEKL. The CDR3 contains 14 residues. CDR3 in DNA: TGCGCCAGCAGCCAAGACAGGGGCAATCAGCCCCAGCATTTT. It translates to CASSQDRGNQPQHF.

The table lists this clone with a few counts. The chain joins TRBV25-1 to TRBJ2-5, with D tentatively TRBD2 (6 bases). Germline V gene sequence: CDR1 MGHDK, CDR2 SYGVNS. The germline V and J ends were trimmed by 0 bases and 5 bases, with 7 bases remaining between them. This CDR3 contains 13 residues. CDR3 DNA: TGTGCCAGCAGTGAATATAGCGGTGAGACCCAGTACTTC. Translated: CASSEYSGETQYF.

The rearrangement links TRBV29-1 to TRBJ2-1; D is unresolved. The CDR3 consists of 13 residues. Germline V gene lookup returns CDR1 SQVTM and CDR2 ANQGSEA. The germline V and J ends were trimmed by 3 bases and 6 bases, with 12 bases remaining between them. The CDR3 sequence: CSVEVLRSNEQFF. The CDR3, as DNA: TGCAGCGTTGAGGTTCTGAGGAGCAATGAGCAGTTCTTC.

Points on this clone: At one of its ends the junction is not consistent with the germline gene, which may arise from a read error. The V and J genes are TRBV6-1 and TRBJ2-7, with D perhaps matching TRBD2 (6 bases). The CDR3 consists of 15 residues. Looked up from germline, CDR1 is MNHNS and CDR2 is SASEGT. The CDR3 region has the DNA TGTGCCAGCAGTGAAAATTGGGGGGTTCCCTACGGGCAGTACTTC. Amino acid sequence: CASSENWGVPYGQYF.

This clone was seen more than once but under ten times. Here the CDR3 reads CATRLASGTNNEQFF. The CDR3 DNA is TGTGCCACCAGACTGGCTAGCGGGACAAACAATGAGCAGTTCTTC. The chain joins TRBV15 to TRBJ2-1, with 9 bases that match TRBD2. The CDR3 loop spans 15 amino acids. J gave up 5 bases and V 6 bases, and 8 bases lay outside the gene matches. Looked up from germline, CDR1 is LNHNV and CDR2 is YYDKDF (reference sequence).

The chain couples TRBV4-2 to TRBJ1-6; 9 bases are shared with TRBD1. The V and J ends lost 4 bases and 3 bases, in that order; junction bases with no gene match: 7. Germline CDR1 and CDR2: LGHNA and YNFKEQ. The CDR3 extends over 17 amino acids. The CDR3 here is CASSPPGQGNYNSPLHF. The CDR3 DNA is TGTGCCAGCAGCCCACCGGGACAGGGAAACTATAATTCACCCCTCCACTTT.

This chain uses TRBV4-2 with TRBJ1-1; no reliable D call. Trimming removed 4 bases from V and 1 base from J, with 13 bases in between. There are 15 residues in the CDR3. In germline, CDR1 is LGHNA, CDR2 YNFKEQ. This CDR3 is CASSLVPPWNTEAFF. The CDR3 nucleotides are TGTGCCAGCAGCCTAGTGCCCCCATGGAACACTGAAGCTTTCTTT.

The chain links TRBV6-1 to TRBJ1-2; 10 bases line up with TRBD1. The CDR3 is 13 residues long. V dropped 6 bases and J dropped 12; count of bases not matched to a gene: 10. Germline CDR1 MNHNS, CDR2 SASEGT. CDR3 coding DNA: TGTGCCAGCAGAGTGACAGGGGGCCCTGTGGACACCTTC. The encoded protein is CASRVTGGPVDTF.

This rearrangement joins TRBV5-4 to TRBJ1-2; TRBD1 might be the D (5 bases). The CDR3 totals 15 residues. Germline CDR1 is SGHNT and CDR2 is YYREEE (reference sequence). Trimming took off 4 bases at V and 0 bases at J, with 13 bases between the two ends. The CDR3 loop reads CASSPGGVANYGYTF. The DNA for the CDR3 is TGTGCCAGCAGCCCGGGGGGTGTAGCTAACTATGGCTACACCTTC.

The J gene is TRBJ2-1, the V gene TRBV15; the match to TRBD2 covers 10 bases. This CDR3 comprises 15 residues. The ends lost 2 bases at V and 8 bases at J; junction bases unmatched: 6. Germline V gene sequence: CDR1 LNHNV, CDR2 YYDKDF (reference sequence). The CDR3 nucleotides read TGTGCCACCAGCAGAAGCGGGGGGGCCGAGGATGAGCAGTTCTTC. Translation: CATSRSGGAEDEQFF.

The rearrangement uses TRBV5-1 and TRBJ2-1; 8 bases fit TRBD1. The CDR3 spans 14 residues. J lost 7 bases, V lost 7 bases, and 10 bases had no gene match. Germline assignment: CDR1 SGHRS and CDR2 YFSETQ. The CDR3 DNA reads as TGCGCCAGCGGAGGACAGGGTTTTGGAAATGAGCAGTTCTTC. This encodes CASGGQGFGNEQFF. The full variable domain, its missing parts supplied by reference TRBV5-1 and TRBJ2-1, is KAGVTQTPRYLIKTRGQQVTLSCSPISGHRSVSWYQQTPGQGLQFLFEYFSETQRNKGNFPGRFSGRQFSNSRSEMNVSTLELGDSALYLCASGGQGFGNEQFFGPGTRLTVL.

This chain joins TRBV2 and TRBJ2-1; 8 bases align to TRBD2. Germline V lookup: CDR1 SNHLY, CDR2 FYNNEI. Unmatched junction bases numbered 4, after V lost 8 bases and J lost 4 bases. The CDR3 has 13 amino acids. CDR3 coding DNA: TGTGCCAGCGTGGGACTAGTTTACAATGAGCAGTTCTTC. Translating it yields CASVGLVYNEQFF. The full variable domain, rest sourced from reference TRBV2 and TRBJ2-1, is EPEVTQTPSHQVTQMGQEVILRCVPISNHLYFYWYRQILGQKVEFLVSFYNNEISEKSEIFDDQFSVERPDGSNFTLKIRSTKLEDSAMYFCASVGLVYNEQFFGPGTRLTVL.